This T cell receptor (beta chain) derives from a study of shared clonotypes between healthy human individuals. Profiling relied on immunoSEQ multiplex PCR, and the TCRdb table lists in-frame clones only, not all of them. The profile shows about 960,000 clones, about 80% of them singletons. The CDR3 length is 18 residues. Germline CDR1 is SGHNT and CDR2 is YENEEA. Between the trimmed V and J ends, which lost 1 base and 0 bases, there was a span of 15 bases. V usage is TRBV11-3 and J usage is TRBJ2-2, with D unresolved. The TCR originated in a man aged 18 to 29 in good health. The sequenced sample was memory CD4+ T cells sorted from blood. Subset specified: CD45RA-negative fraction. Here the CDR3 reads CASSLGIHAQTNTGELFF. In nucleotides, the CDR3 is TGTGCCAGCAGCTTAGGGATACACGCCCAGACGAACACCGGGGAGCTGTTTTTT.